These 2 T cell receptor beta chains share one sample of origin, sequenced in a study of blood T cell repertoires in COVID-19. Only in-frame clones appear in the TCRdb table, and some are missing; sequencing was by immunoSEQ multiplex PCR. This table holds approximately 70,000 clones, 82% found once. Material: peripheral blood. The source of these receptors is a human donor in a cohort sampled during active COVID-19.

The chain employs TRBV6-5 and TRBJ1-4, with TRBD1 identical over 9 bases. CDR1 and CDR2 (germline): MNHEY, SVGAGI. The junction had 1 base not matched to a gene; V was cut back by 4 bases and J by 7 bases. This CDR3 comprises 13 residues. DNA for the CDR3: TGTGCCAGCAGTTGGGACAGGGCTGAAAAACTGTTTTTT. Translated, it gives CASSWDRAEKLFF.

The chain links TRBV6-5 to TRBJ1-5; 7 bases fit TRBD1. The CDR3 runs 15 residues. The V gene's germline CDR1 is MNHEY and CDR2 SVGAGI. V shed 5 bases, J shed 6 bases, and the junction held 10 bases outside the gene matches. This chain's CDR3 is CASSSLRQGGQPQHF. In DNA form, the CDR3 reads TGTGCCAGCAGTAGTCTTAGACAGGGAGGTCAGCCCCAGCATTTT.